The source of this T cell receptor beta chain is a study of cytomegalovirus exposure and HLA in healthy donors. A multiplex PCR was run with 60 Vbeta primers and 13 Jbeta primers. Data came from immunoSEQ multiplex PCR; TCRdb stores just in-frame clones and leaves some out. The sample yields about 130,000 clones, roughly 83% seen once. Unmatched junction bases numbered 7, after V lost 2 bases and J lost 5 bases. This CDR3 is built from 15 residues. Germline values: CDR1 MNHNS, CDR2 SASEGT. The source of this sequence is a girl aged 2 to 10 in good health and CMV-seronegative. The V gene is TRBV6-1, the J gene TRBJ2-5, with 8 nucleotides matching TRBD2. The sample consisted of PBMCs. The CDR3 DNA follows: TGTGCCAGCAGTGAACCCGGGACTAGGAAGGAGACCCAGTACTTC. Protein: CASSEPGTRKETQYF.